This TCR beta chain was sequenced for a study of shared clonotypes between healthy human individuals. Study findings and constraints: The small donor group covered limited genetic and exposure diversity.

The CDR3 length is 15 residues. Trimming stripped 8 bases from V and 4 bases from J, with 20 bases between. Germline-derived CDR1 and CDR2 are MNHNS and SASEGT. Naive CD8 cells, CD45RO-negative and positively selected for CCR7, excluded terminally differentiated effector memory CD45RA+ cells. Clones were sequenced by immunoSEQ multiplex PCR, and TCRdb holds only the in-frame ones, with some missing. The table includes hundreds of thousands of clones, 95% to 97% detected once. The count of this clone is one. Its antigen is as yet unknown. The V gene is TRBV6-1, the J gene TRBJ1-1, with D possibly matching TRBD1 (6 bases). The TCR was taken from a woman under 40 in good health. The sequenced sample was naive CD8+ T cells sorted from blood. The CDR3 sequence: CASRLRTARVTEAFF. The CDR3 DNA reads TGTGCCAGCCGTCTAAGGACAGCGAGGGTCACTGAAGCTTTCTTT.